This T cell receptor (beta chain) appears in the sequencing data of a study of T cells in Graves' hyperthyroidism and ophthalmopathy. Exclusion of patients followed from uncontrolled infection, other autoimmune disease, pregnancy or lactation. As to this clonotype: Its cognate antigen is unknown.

Study results and caveats: Blood also showed most of the thyroid clonotypes that were expanded above 0.001.

The TCR beta CDR3 regions underwent amplification using RNA transcripts as the source. The HTBI primer set drove a first-round RT-PCR of the TCR CDR3. TCRdb re-analysed the multiplex PCR reads in MiXCR, keeping a single row per CDR3 protein. The sample contains around 500,000 distinct CDR3 sequences, 14% of which appear only once. The germline V and J ends were trimmed by 3 bases and 7 bases, with 19 bases remaining between them. This CDR3 comprises 16 residues. CDR1 and CDR2 (germline): SGHAT, FQNNGV. The source is a woman aged 40 to 50 with Graves' hyperthyroidism. Material: blood. The chain uses TRBV11-2 and TRBJ2-1; possible D gene TRBD1, 6 bases. The CDR3 nucleotides are TGTGCCAGCAGCTTGGGGAAGGGGCAGGGGAAAAATGAGCAGTTCTTC. Translating it yields CASSLGKGQGKNEQFF.